This T cell receptor beta chain was documented in a study of Ad26.COV2.S vaccination and SARS-CoV-2 variants. Study information: Dosing was one shot or two shots 56 days apart.

The treatment is: some 19 received Ad26.COV2.S at low or high dose, single or two shots; about 5 received placebo; per-sample allocation not given. All samples were drawn on day 63, counting from the first vaccine or placebo injection. V lost 4 bases, J lost 3 bases, and 15 bases stayed unmatched. The length of the CDR3 is 19 residues. Germline-derived CDR1 and CDR2 are ENHRY and SYGVKD. The assay was immunoSEQ multiplex PCR, and TCRdb's table has in-frame clones only and misses some. This sample carries 430,000 or so clones, 75% to 95% of them seen once, and the ten largest clones take approximately 12%.

The sequencing here drew on peripheral blood, taken in a trial of Ad26.COV2.S vaccine versus placebo. V usage is TRBV10-3 and J usage is TRBJ2-2; 9 bases agree with TRBD2. The receptor's source is a person aged 18-65 years who received the Ad26.COV2.S COVID-19 vaccine or a placebo. The CDR3 sequence is CAISGSGTSRSDDTGELFF. CDR3 nucleotides: TGTGCCATCAGTGGGTCCGGGACTAGCCGTAGCGATGACACCGGGGAGCTGTTTTTT.